Listed below are T cell receptor beta chains from one sample, sequenced in a study of blood T cell repertoires in COVID-19. Sequenced by immunoSEQ multiplex PCR; TCRdb stores in-frame clones only, minus some. The sample holds around 250,000 clones, approximately 80% seen once. The sequenced sample was peripheral blood. All receptors come from a man under 40 who had recovered from COVID-19. Each CDR3 is given with its conserved first and last residue.

>TRBJ2-1|TRBV3-1/TRBV3-2
CASSLRTFIAGEQFF
>TRBJ1-6|TRBV5-4
CASSTTGGNSPLHF
>TRBJ1-1|TRBV7-9
CASSFGLGSTEAFF
>TRBJ2-2|TRBV12-3/TRBV12-4
CASRRGNTGELFF
>TRBJ2-1|TRBV5-1
CASSLDPGQGGHEQFF
>TRBJ2-2|TRBV11-1
CASSLFGGGAPGELFF
>TRBJ2-1|TRBV5-4
CATTSGGAGTYNEQFF
>TRBJ2-1|TRBV12-5
CASGLVRGQGVSYNEQFF
>TRBJ1-1|TRBV10-1
CASSEQGNTEAFF
>TRBJ2-1|TRBV6-6
CASSARAGEQFF
>TRBJ1-1|TRBV10-3
CATLDSDRTEAFF
>TRBJ1-1|TRBV5-5
CASSLGAPNTEAFF
>TRBJ2-7|TRBV27
CASSLFPGSSYEQYF
>TRBJ1-6|TRBV6-5
CASRPGQGQTPLHF
>TRBJ2-7|TRBV5-6
CASSWTSGGHEQYF
>TRBJ1-1|TRBV4-1
CASRPQGNTEAFF
>TRBJ1-5|TRBV19
CASTPTWGGTQPQHF
>TRBJ2-7|TRBV3-1/TRBV3-2
CASSQGLAGHHYEQYF
>TRBJ2-5|TRBV4-1
CASSQDLGLAGGQETQYF
>TRBJ2-3|TRBV7-2
CASSPGARLSDTQYF
>TRBJ2-3|TRBV9
CASSVSGGAADTQYF
>TRBJ1-2|TRBV20-1
CSASSPVMAYGYTF
>TRBJ1-1|TRBV7-5
CVRSLVVGRGSAFF
>TRBJ1-1|TRBV7-3
CASSLVRDTEAFF
>TRBJ1-1|TRBV5-1
CASSLARVNTEAFF
>TRBJ1-1|TRBV5-1
CASSLEGGGRTEAFF
>TRBJ1-5|TRBV3-1/TRBV3-2
CASSQNPTTDYSNQPQHF
>TRBJ1-3|TRBV28
CASSFAGSGNTIYF